Listed here are 12 T cell receptor beta chains from one sample, sequenced in a study of T cells in Graves' hyperthyroidism and ophthalmopathy. Amplification of TCR beta CDR3 regions used RNA as the template. TCR CDR3 regions were first amplified by RT-PCR with HTBI primers. TCRdb passed the multiplex PCR reads through MiXCR, listing each CDR3 protein once. There are hundreds of thousands of distinct CDR3 sequences in the sample; roughly 15% occur only once, and less than 4.5% lies in the top ten. The sample taken for sequencing was blood. These receptor sequences come from a woman aged 25 to 39 with Graves' hyperthyroidism.

This clonotype was counted many times. The chain joins TRBV5-1 to TRBJ2-3, with 7 bases that match TRBD2. The CDR3 is made up of 15 amino acids. The junction had 9 bases not matched to a gene; V was cut back by 2 bases and J by 6 bases. From germline, CDR1 is SGHRS and CDR2 YFSETQ. The CDR3 sequence is CASSFSGGRPDTQYF. DNA for the CDR3: TGCGCCAGCAGCTTTTCCGGCGGGAGACCGGATACGCAGTATTTT.

The chain carries TRBV5-4 and TRBJ2-2, with TRBD2 identical over 10 bases. The CDR3 sequence is 16 residues long. The V gene end was trimmed by 4 bases and the J gene end by 3 bases; junction bases not matched to a gene: 6. Per the germline V gene, CDR1 is SGHNT and CDR2 is YYREEE (reference sequence). CDR3 in amino acids: CASSTRTSGDTGELFF. The CDR3 DNA reads TGTGCCAGCAGCACCAGGACTAGCGGAGACACCGGGGAGCTGTTTTTT. Supplemented by reference TRBV5-4 and TRBJ2-2, the full variable domain reads ETGVTQSPTHLIKTRGQQVTLRCSSQSGHNTVSWYQQALGQGPQFIFQYYREEENGRGNFPPRFSGLQFPNYSSELNVNALELDDSALYLCASSTRTSGDTGELFFGEGSRLTVL.

This clonotype was picked up many times. The V and J genes are TRBV28 and TRBJ2-7, with 14 nucleotides matching TRBD2. Per germline, CDR1 MDHEN and CDR2 SYDVKM. The CDR3 consists of 19 residues. With 6 bases clipped from V and 4 bases from J, the junction kept 17 bases outside the gene matches. The CDR3 DNA follows: TGTGCCAGCAGACAACACTTGGGACTAGCGGGAGCCTTAGGATACGAGCAGTACTTC. Translated: CASRQHLGLAGALGYEQYF. Variable domain in full (rest from reference TRBV28 and TRBJ2-7): DVKVTQSSRYLVKRTGEKVFLECVQDMDHENMFWYRQDPGLGLRLIYFSYDVKMKEKGDIPEGYSVSREKKERFSLILESASTNQTSMYLCASRQHLGLAGALGYEQYFGPGTRLTVT.

The V and J genes are TRBV28 and TRBJ1-1; a weak D match, TRBD1 (6 bases). The germline CDR1 and CDR2 sequences are MDHEN and SYDVKM. The CDR3 has 14 residues. The V end lost 8 bases, the J end lost 5 bases, and 18 bases lay between the germline ends. The CDR3 region is CASLRGGFNTEAFF. The CDR3 DNA follows: TGTGCCAGCCTCAGGGGAGGTTTTAATACTGAAGCTTTCTTT.

This clonotype was found many times. The chain employs TRBV20-1 and TRBJ2-3; D is perhaps TRBD2 (5 bases). Germline CDR1 is DFQATT and CDR2 is SNEGSKA (reference sequence). There are 13 residues in the CDR3. The V end was cut by 7 bases, the J end by 3 bases, with 14 bases between. The CDR3 coding sequence is TGCAGTGGAGAAGAGGGTGGGACAGATACGCAGTATTTT. Translated: CSGEEGGTDTQYF.

This clonotype was found many times. This chain connects TRBV18 to TRBJ2-1; TRBD2 might be the D (5 bases). The CDR3 runs to 13 residues. V lost 6 bases, J lost 4 bases, and 10 bases lay in between. CDR1 is KGHSH and CDR2 is LQKENI in the germline V gene. As DNA, the CDR3 is TGTGCCAGCTCGACTGGACTTTACAATGAGCAGTTCTTC. Its translation: CASSTGLYNEQFF.

This clonotype has a count of ten or more. The chain is built from TRBV3-1 and TRBJ2-5; D unclear. Trimming shortened V by 1 base and J by 6 bases, and 6 bases separated the two germline ends. Germline V gene data show CDR1 as LGHDT and CDR2 as YNNKEL (reference sequence). This CDR3 comprises 12 residues. The CDR3 DNA sequence: TGTGCCAGCAGCCAAGTAACGCAGACCCAGTACTTC. Translation: CASSQVTQTQYF.

This clonotype was seen at least ten times. The V call is TRBV6-1, the J call TRBJ2-7, with D maybe TRBD1 (6 bases). This CDR3 region has 16 residues. V lost 5 bases and J lost 6, with 23 bases in between. Germline CDR1 is MNHNS and CDR2 is SASEGT. CDR3 DNA: TGTGCCAGCAGTTATCCTTCTACAGGGCCCATGGTCGAGCAGTACTTC. Protein product: CASSYPSTGPMVEQYF.

This clonotype was recorded many times. The genes are TRBV7-6 and TRBJ2-7, with D possibly matching TRBD2 (6 bases). V was shortened by 1 base and J by 1 base, with 11 bases between the two germline ends. Germline CDR1 and CDR2: SGHVS and FNYEAQ. CDR3 size: 15 residues. This CDR3 reads CASSLGAGASYEQYF. Here the CDR3 DNA reads TGTGCCAGCAGCTTAGGAGCGGGTGCTTCCTACGAGCAGTACTTC.

The sample holds many counts of this clonotype. The chain links TRBV11-2 to TRBJ2-1; 10 nucleotides match TRBD2. The CDR3 has 22 residues. Per germline, CDR1 SGHAT and CDR2 FQNNGV. Losses at the gene ends were 1 base for V and 1 base for J; bases not matched to a gene: 19. CDR3 sequence reads: CASSLGRKASSGGKVSYNEQFF. The DNA for the CDR3 is TGTGCCAGCAGCTTAGGGCGTAAGGCCTCTAGCGGGGGCAAAGTATCCTACAATGAGCAGTTCTTC.

The sample holds many counts of this clonotype. V and J are TRBV27 and TRBJ1-1; D is perhaps TRBD1 (6 bases). V lost 7 bases and J 1 base, leaving 13 bases between the germline ends. The germline gives CDR1 MNHEY, CDR2 SMNVEV (reference sequence). The CDR3 has 14 amino acids. This chain's CDR3 is CASISRGANTEAFF. The DNA for the CDR3 is TGTGCCAGCATCAGCCGGGGGGCGAACACTGAAGCTTTCTTT.

This clonotype was picked up many times. V and J are TRBV5-1 and TRBJ2-2; TRBD2 aligns across 10 bases. The CDR3 contains 14 residues. Per germline, CDR1 SGHRS and CDR2 YFSETQ. Losses at the gene ends were 6 bases for V and 5 bases for J; bases not matched to a gene: 4. CDR3 coding DNA: TGCGCCAGCAATCCTAGCGGGAGTACCGGGGAGCTGTTTTTT. This sequence encodes CASNPSGSTGELFF.